This T cell receptor beta chain was captured by sequencing in a study of T-cell reconstitution after alpha-beta-depleted transplantation in children listed by TCRdb under 2016. Context from the whole study: T-cell immune reconstitution after TCRalphabeta/CD19-depleted allogeneic hematopoietic cell transplantation in children was quantitatively tracked in the study by means of TCR repertoire profiling.

Overall results and qualifications from the work: In some patients, the high TCRbeta diversity seen at day 60 was put down to recipient T cells and intrathymic progenitors that had survived conditioning. Apparently early alphabetaT-cell count recovery about two months after transplant reportedly relied on only several hundred rapidly expanded clones derived from non-depleted graft cells. Over the following months the frequencies of hyperexpanded clones went down, and after one year T-cell counts and TCRbeta diversity were mostly credited to newly produced T cells.

From its cysteine to its phenylalanine, the CDR3 spans 12 amino acids. Only the CDR3 DNA is retained, 36 bases long and in frame from the first base. V loses 5 bases of germline sequence and J loses 6 bases, and the interval between the two ends is 10 bases. For CDR1 and CDR2, the germline V gene (reference sequence) lists SEHNR and FQNEAQ. The library was prepared using PCR. TCRdb lists the instrument as Illumina HiSeq 2500. TCR libraries were prepared with molecular barcoding, using unique molecular identifiers to normalize TCRbeta repertoire quantification. TCRdb ran its own pipeline on the public reads, namely fastp trimming at Q25 and MiXCR clone calling, and kept in-frame beta chains. When rows share a CDR3 protein, they turn into one entry using the most common DNA and genes. This sample is represented by about 260,000 distinct CDR3 sequences; under 9.5% of them were singletons. 6% to 7% of the sample belongs to the ten largest clones.

In its sample, this clonotype was seen many times. Its recognized antigen is unknown. It has no much larger one-base neighbor in the sample; base qualities were not kept. This sample's treatment or condition label indicates: allogeneic hematopoietic cell transplantation with graft depleted of TCRalphabeta T cells and CD19 B cells. Transplant recipients were children who received TCRalphabeta/CD19-depleted allogeneic hematopoietic cell grafts. Here the chain combines TRBV7-9 and TRBJ1-2, and possibly TRBD1, on 5 matching bases. This sample comprised PBMCs, mostly from graft donor cells, obtained 180 days after TCRalphabeta/CD19-depleted stem cell transplant. This sequence originates from a male patient between 5 and 17 years old who had a stem cell transplant for acute lymphoblastic leukemia, so the T cells may come from the graft donor. The CDR3 region: CASSHQGDGYTF. Here is the DNA: TGTGCCAGCAGCCATCAGGGAGATGGCTACACCTTC. The CDR3, completed at both ends by the reference TRBV7-9 and TRBJ1-2 genes, gives the full variable domain DTGVSQNPRHKITKRGQNVTFRCDPISEHNRLYWYRQTLGQGPEFLTYFQNEAQLEKSRLLSDRFSAERPKGSFSTLEIQRTEQGDSAMYLCASSHQGDGYTFGSGTRLTVV.